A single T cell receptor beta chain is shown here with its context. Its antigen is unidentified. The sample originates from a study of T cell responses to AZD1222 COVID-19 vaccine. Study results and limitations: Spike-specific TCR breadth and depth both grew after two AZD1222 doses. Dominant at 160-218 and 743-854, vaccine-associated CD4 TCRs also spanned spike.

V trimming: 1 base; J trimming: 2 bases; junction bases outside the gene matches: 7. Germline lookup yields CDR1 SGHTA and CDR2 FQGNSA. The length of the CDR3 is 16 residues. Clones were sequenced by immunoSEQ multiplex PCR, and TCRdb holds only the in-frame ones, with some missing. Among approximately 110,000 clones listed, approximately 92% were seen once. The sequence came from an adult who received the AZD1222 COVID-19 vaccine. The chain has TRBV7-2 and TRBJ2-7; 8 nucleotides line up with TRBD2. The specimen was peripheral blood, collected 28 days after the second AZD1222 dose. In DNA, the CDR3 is TGTGCCAGCAGCTTAGAGGCGGGGGGATTCACCTACGAGCAGTACTTC. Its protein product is CASSLEAGGFTYEQYF.